This T cell receptor (beta chain) was identified during a study of CD8 T cell repertoires and HIV-1 epitope variants. This clone showed up just a few times. Its matching antigen is unknown. Method: immunoSEQ multiplex PCR; TCRdb's copy keeps in-frame clones and lacks some. The profile shows approximately 5,700 clones, approximately 70% of them singletons. Trimming took off 3 bases at V and 3 bases at J, with 18 bases between the two ends. Per germline, CDR1 WNHNN and CDR2 SYGVQD (reference sequence). The CDR3 loop spans 16 amino acids. The sample taken for sequencing was cultured CD8+ T cells derived from PBMCs. The chain combines TRBV10-1 with TRBJ2-7; D may correspond to TRBD1 or TRBD2 (5 bases each). The sequence came from a male donor with HIV. The CDR3 nucleotides read TGCGCCAGCAGTGACCGACCGGGGCCTATGGACTACGAGCAGTACTTC. This encodes CASSDRPGPMDYEQYF.